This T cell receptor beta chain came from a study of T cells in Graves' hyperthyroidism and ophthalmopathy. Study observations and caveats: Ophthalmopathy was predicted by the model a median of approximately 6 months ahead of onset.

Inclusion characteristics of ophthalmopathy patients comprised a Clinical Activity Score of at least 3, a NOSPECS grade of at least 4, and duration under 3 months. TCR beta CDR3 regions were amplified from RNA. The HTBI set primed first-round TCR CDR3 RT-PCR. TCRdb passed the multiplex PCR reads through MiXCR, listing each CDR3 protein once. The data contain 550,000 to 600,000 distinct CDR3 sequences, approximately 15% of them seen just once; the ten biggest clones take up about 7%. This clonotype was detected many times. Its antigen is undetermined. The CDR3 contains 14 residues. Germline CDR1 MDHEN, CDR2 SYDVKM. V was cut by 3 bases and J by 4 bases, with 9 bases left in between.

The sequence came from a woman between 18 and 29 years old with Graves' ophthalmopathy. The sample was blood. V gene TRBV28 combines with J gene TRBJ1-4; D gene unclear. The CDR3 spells CASSFQAVNEKLFF. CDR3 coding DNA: TGTGCCAGCAGTTTTCAGGCAGTTAATGAAAAACTGTTTTTT.